The rows below give T cell receptor beta chains drawn from one sample of a study of blood T cell repertoires in COVID-19. The assay was immunoSEQ multiplex PCR, and TCRdb's table has in-frame clones only and misses some. The sample has roughly 76,000 clones; around 74% are singletons. The source material was peripheral blood. These receptors were obtained from a man in his 70s with acute or convalescent COVID-19. Both conserved end residues are part of each CDR3. The order of the fields is J gene, V gene, CDR3 length, D gene, clone size, CDR3 protein, CDR3 DNA. The D gene is left open where the match is weak. Clone size, where shown, is once, few, many, or a class for clones that have expanded.

>TRBJ2-7|TRBV5-4|15|TRBD2|.
CASSPAGGRSYEQYF
TGTGCCAGCAGCCCTGCGGGAGGGCGGTCCTACGAGCAGTACTTC
>TRBJ1-3|TRBV4-2|16|TRBD1|.
CASSQGGQAAGNTIYF
TGTGCCAGCAGCCAAGGCGGACAGGCCGCTGGAAACACCATATATTTT
>TRBJ2-1|TRBV5-1|14|TRBD2|.
CASSGTSGHNEQFF
TGCGCCAGCAGCGGGACTAGCGGTCACAATGAGCAGTTCTTC
>TRBJ2-1|TRBV9|14|TRBD1|.
CASSTRQGAKEQFF
TGTGCCAGCAGCACCCGACAGGGGGCAAAGGAGCAGTTCTTC
>TRBJ2-5|TRBV7-2|16|TRBD2|.
CASSLAAGGPWETQYF
TGTGCCAGCAGCTTAGCAGCGGGAGGGCCGTGGGAGACCCAGTACTTC
>TRBJ1-1|TRBV3-1/TRBV3-2|14|.|few
CASSRMEGSTEAFF
TGTGCCAGCAGTAGGATGGAGGGGAGCACTGAAGCTTTCTTT
>TRBJ1-2|TRBV2|16|.|.
CASSATIASANYGYTF
TGTGCCAGCAGTGCCACAATTGCCTCTGCTAACTATGGCTACACCTTC
>TRBJ2-5|TRBV6-6|12|.|.
CASHRFGETQYF
TGTGCCAGCCACAGGTTCGGGGAGACCCAGTACTTC
>TRBJ1-2|TRBV5-6|12|.|.
CASSVGADGYTF
TGTGCCAGCAGCGTGGGGGCCGATGGCTACACCTTC
>TRBJ1-1|TRBV19|17|TRBD1|.
CASSIRPGTGGNTEAFF
TGTGCCAGTAGTATACGCCCCGGGACAGGAGGGAACACTGAAGCTTTCTTT
>TRBJ2-7|TRBV15|16|TRBD2|.
CATSRDLELAGDEQYF
TGTGCCACCAGCAGAGATCTGGAACTAGCGGGAGACGAGCAGTACTTC
>TRBJ2-2|TRBV18|16|TRBD1|few
CASSPSGTGYTGELFF
TGTGCCAGCTCACCGTCCGGGACAGGGTACACCGGGGAGCTGTTTTTT
>TRBJ2-7|TRBV11-3|13|.|.
CASPGKGEYEQYF
TGTGCCAGCCCAGGAAAGGGGGAGTACGAGCAGTACTTC
>TRBJ1-2|TRBV9|15|.|.
CASSEGAGANYGYTF
TGTGCCAGCAGCGAAGGGGCAGGGGCTAACTATGGCTACACCTTC
>TRBJ2-7|TRBV10-3|14|TRBD1|.
CAIGRLGQGSEQYF
TGTGCCATCGGGAGGCTGGGACAGGGAAGCGAGCAGTACTTC
>TRBJ1-4|TRBV6-6|16|TRBD1|.
CASSPQGAANNEKLFF
TGTGCCAGCAGTCCACAGGGGGCGGCGAATAATGAAAAACTGTTTTTT
>TRBJ1-1|TRBV7-6|14|.|few
CASSPVIPGRNLFF
TGTGCCAGCAGCCCGGTGATCCCAGGGCGTAATCTTTTCTTT
>TRBJ1-5|TRBV18|15|TRBD1|.
CASSLDRGLNQPQHF
TGTGCCAGCTCGCTGGACAGGGGCCTCAATCAGCCCCAGCATTTT